This passage covers 5 T cell receptor gamma chains from one sample sequenced in a study of gamma-delta chains in newborns, infants, children. TCRdb fed the reads into CATT to redo clone calling. The sample lists 3,600 or so gamma-chain clones, roughly two thirds occurring once. Sequencing was done on a sample of blood. The receptors stem from a child who was a newborn, infant or young child, either healthy, febrile or measles-vaccinated (not recorded which).

For this clone: It may be a read error: a sequence one base away is much more abundant. Within the sample, other DNA sequences also encode this same CDR3. The chain joins TRGV9 to TRGJ1 or TRGJ2. Matching the DNA to germline supplied the J gene, which TCRdb does not give. Losses at the gene ends were 3 bases for V and 0 bases for J; bases not matched to a gene: 2. Germline assignment: CDR1 GITISATS and CDR2 ISYDGTV (reference sequence). The CDR3 has 13 residues. CDR3 amino acids: CALWEQNYYKKLF. CDR3 sequence (DNA): TGTGCCTTGTGGGAGCAGAATTATTATAAGAAACTCTTT.

The chain joins TRGV9 to TRGJ1 or TRGJ2. TCRdb does not report a J gene; here it was assigned by matching the DNA to germline references. CDR1 GITISATS and CDR2 ISYDGTV come from the germline V gene (reference sequence). V lost 2 bases, J lost 2 bases, and 6 bases stayed unmatched. The CDR3 loop spans 14 amino acids. The CDR3 DNA reads as TGTGCCTTGTGGGAGGGGAGGGATTATTATAAGAAACTCTTT. Its translation: CALWEGRDYYKKLF.

This clone came up a few times. The gene calls are TRGV5 and TRGJ1 or TRGJ2. Here the J gene was assigned by germline matching of the DNA, as TCRdb has none. The CDR3 totals 15 residues. The ends lost 0 bases at V and 4 bases at J; junction bases unmatched: 9. Germline V gene lookup returns CDR1 VINAFY and CDR2 YDVSNSKD. CDR3: CATWDRPYLYYKKLF. The CDR3 DNA reads TGTGCCACCTGGGACAGGCCATACCTGTATTATAAGAAACTCTTT.

As for this clone: A read error may explain this, as a much larger clone is one base away. The gene calls are TRGV9 and TRGJP. The J gene, missing from TCRdb, was assigned here through DNA to germline matching. The CDR3 length is 18 residues. V lost 0 bases, J lost 9 bases, and 11 bases stayed unmatched. CDR1 and CDR2 (germline): GITISATS, ISYDGTV (reference sequence). CDR3 amino acids: CALWEVPRGGLGKKIKVF. CDR3 nucleotides: TGTGCCTTGTGGGAGGTGCCTCGAGGAGGGTTGGGCAAAAAAATCAAGGTATTT.

The V gene is TRGV8, the J gene TRGJ1 or TRGJ2. No J gene was available from TCRdb, and it was assigned here by a germline match of the DNA. In germline, CDR1 is VENAVY, CDR2 YDSYNSRV. The CDR3 extends over 16 amino acids. V lost 6 bases to trimming and J lost 7 bases; unmatched junction nucleotides: 21. CDR3 in amino acids: CATWTPNETYGYKKLF. CDR3 nucleotide sequence: TGTGCCACCTGGACCCCTAACGAAACGTACGGATATAAGAAACTCTTT.